The sample holds a few counts of the clone carrying this T cell receptor beta chain. CDR3 length: 14 amino acids. The V end was cut by 4 bases, the J end by 1 base, with 11 bases between. The germline V gene encodes CDR1 SGHRS and CDR2 YFSETQ. This table comes from immunoSEQ multiplex PCR, and its TCRdb copy is limited to in-frame clones, with some not included. This sample yields 190,000 or so clones, of which around 93% are seen a single time; 1% belongs to the top ten. These data come from a study of T cell responses to AZD1222 COVID-19 vaccine. Source: peripheral blood, taken 28 days after the second AZD1222 dose. This receptor was obtained from an adult who received the AZD1222 COVID-19 vaccine. The genes are TRBV5-1 and TRBJ1-1; a possible D gene is TRBD1 (5 bases). The CDR3 loop is CASSRDPSNTEAFF. CDR3 in DNA: TGCGCCAGCAGCCGGGACCCCTCGAACACTGAAGCTTTCTTT.